This section outlines one TCR beta chain sequence together with its context. One end of the junction does not line up with germline, which may come from a read error. The entry originates in a study of T-cell reconstitution after alpha-beta-depleted transplantation in children. Preparation of the TCRbeta library involved a method that used unique molecular identifiers. Via MiXCR, TCRdb re-called the PCR reads, giving one row per CDR3 protein. The sample carries fewer than 550,000 distinct CDR3 sequences, 11% recorded once. The CDR3 has 12 residues. The V gene's germline CDR1 is DFQATT and CDR2 SNEGSKA (reference sequence).

The source material was PBMCs from the stem cell graft donor, sampled from the stem cell graft. The chain links TRBV20-1 to TRBJ2-1; D is uncertain. The clonotype originates from a human donor who donated a stem cell graft to a child with acute myeloid leukemia. The CDR3 region is CSAPKVHNDQFF. For the CDR3, the DNA is TGCAGCGCTCCTAAGGTCCACAATGACCAGTTCTTC.